These T cell receptor beta chains were read from a single sample in a study of tumor-infiltrating lymphocytes in glioblastoma multiforme. TCRdb processed the multiplex PCR reads anew with MiXCR; each CDR3 protein has one entry. This sample yields about 10,000 distinct CDR3 sequences, of which 60% to 70% are seen a single time; about 30% belongs to the top ten. The sequencing input was brain tumor tissue. The receptors derive from a male donor with glioblastoma. The CDR3 runs from the conserved cysteine through the conserved F or W. A D gene is named only where the DNA matches it firmly. A row's size may be missing; if present it is once, few, many or a size class.

CDR3 protein: CASRSGDSYNEQFF; CDR3 DNA: TGTGCCAGCAGAAGCGGGGACTCCTACAATGAGCAGTTCTTC; J gene: TRBJ2-1; V gene: TRBV6-1; D gene: TRBD2; clone size: many
CDR3 protein: CAGSEGVLAYNEQFF; CDR3 DNA: TGTGCCGGCAGTGAAGGAGTCCTAGCATACAATGAGCAGTTCTTC; J gene: TRBJ2-1; V gene: TRBV6-1; D gene: .; clone size: .
CDR3 protein: CASSSGTGSNTEAFF; CDR3 DNA: TGTGCCAGCAGTTCGGGGACAGGATCGAACACTGAAGCTTTCTTT; J gene: TRBJ1-1; V gene: TRBV6-2/TRBV6-3; D gene: TRBD1; clone size: many
CDR3 protein: CASSPQGYYGYTF; CDR3 DNA: TGTGCCAGCAGCCCACAGGGGTACTATGGCTACACCTTC; J gene: TRBJ1-2; V gene: TRBV12-3/TRBV12-4; D gene: TRBD1; clone size: .
CDR3 protein: CASSSRGLGYTF; CDR3 DNA: TGTGCCAGCAGTTCCAGAGGTTTAGGCTACACCTTC; J gene: TRBJ1-2; V gene: TRBV12-3/TRBV12-4; D gene: .; clone size: .
CDR3 protein: CASSQGSRSEQYF; CDR3 DNA: TGTGCCAGCAGCCAAGGCTCTAGGAGTGAGCAGTACTTC; J gene: TRBJ2-7; V gene: TRBV14; D gene: .; clone size: .
CDR3 protein: CARGPLRARGNTIYF; CDR3 DNA: TGTGCCAGAGGACCACTCAGGGCGCGAGGAAACACCATATATTTT; J gene: TRBJ1-3; V gene: TRBV6-5; D gene: .; clone size: .
CDR3 protein: CASSQDFTTGGNYEQYF; CDR3 DNA: TGCGCCAGCAGCCAAGATTTTACGACGGGAGGGAACTATGAGCAGTACTTC; J gene: TRBJ2-7; V gene: TRBV4-1; D gene: TRBD2; clone size: .
CDR3 protein: CASSLVPNIEAFF; CDR3 DNA: TGTGCCAGCAGTTTAGTGCCAAACATTGAAGCTTTCTTT; J gene: TRBJ1-1; V gene: TRBV12-3/TRBV12-4; D gene: .; clone size: few
CDR3 protein: CSAIPAAGVVYEQYF; CDR3 DNA: TGCAGTGCTATACCTGCAGCGGGAGTGGTGTACGAGCAGTACTTC; J gene: TRBJ2-7; V gene: TRBV20-1; D gene: TRBD2; clone size: .
CDR3 protein: CSARNRVDYNEQFF; CDR3 DNA: TGCAGTGCTAGGAATCGGGTAGACTACAATGAGCAGTTCTTC; J gene: TRBJ2-1; V gene: TRBV20-1; D gene: .; clone size: .
CDR3 protein: CASLQGGIYEQYF; CDR3 DNA: TGTGCCAGCCTACAGGGCGGTATCTACGAGCAGTACTTC; J gene: TRBJ2-7; V gene: TRBV12-3/TRBV12-4; D gene: .; clone size: few
CDR3 protein: CSASSGSDPYNEQFF; CDR3 DNA: TGCAGTGCAAGTAGCGGGTCCGATCCTTACAATGAGCAGTTCTTC; J gene: TRBJ2-1; V gene: TRBV20-1; D gene: TRBD2; clone size: .
CDR3 protein: CASRALSRGLGTDTQYF; CDR3 DNA: TGTGCCAGCAGAGCGCTAAGCAGGGGCCTCGGCACAGATACGCAGTATTTT; J gene: TRBJ2-3; V gene: TRBV6-5; D gene: .; clone size: .
CDR3 protein: CASSSIAGGELFF; CDR3 DNA: TGTGCCAGCAGCTCGATAGCGGGCGGGGAGCTCTTTTTT; J gene: TRBJ2-2; V gene: TRBV11-2; D gene: TRBD2; clone size: .
CDR3 protein: CSVGRGSGTTIYF; CDR3 DNA: TGCAGCGTTGGACGGGGATCTGGAACCACCATATATTTT; J gene: TRBJ1-3; V gene: TRBV29-1; D gene: .; clone size: .